Below, 10 T cell receptor beta chains from the same sample are listed, as sequenced in a study of T cell responses to AZD1222 COVID-19 vaccine. Clones were sequenced by immunoSEQ multiplex PCR, and TCRdb holds only the in-frame ones, with some missing. The sample has fewer than 110,000 clones, about 82% seen once. The specimen comprised peripheral blood, sampled on day 0 of AZD1222 vaccination. The receptors were sampled from an adult in good health.

The chain couples TRBV13 to TRBJ2-2; perhaps TRBD2 as D (5 bases). The CDR3 spans 15 residues. V was shortened by 5 bases and J by 6 bases, with 16 bases between the two germline ends. CDR1 and CDR2 (germline): PRHDT, FYEKMQ (reference sequence). Written as DNA, the CDR3 is TGTGCCAGCAGCAATTTTGGGGAGATCTCCGGGGAGCTGTTTTTT. Translation: CASSNFGEISGELFF. Full variable domain (outside the CDR3, taken from reference TRBV13 and TRBJ2-2): AAGVIQSPRHLIKEKRETATLKCYPIPRHDTVYWYQQGPGQDPQFLISFYEKMQSDKGSIPDRFSAQQFSDYHSELNMSSLELGDSALYFCASSNFGEISGELFFGEGSRLTVL.

This CDR3 is CAWRSGGRDEQFF. For the CDR3, the DNA is TGTGCCTGGAGGAGCGGGGGCCGGGATGAGCAGTTCTTC. The chain couples TRBV30 to TRBJ2-1, with 8 nucleotides matching TRBD2. Germline V lookup: CDR1 GTSNPN, CDR2 SVGIG (reference sequence). The junction had 6 bases not matched to a gene; V was cut back by 3 bases and J by 8 bases. The CDR3 is 13 residues long.

The chain joins TRBV18 to TRBJ2-1; 9 bases align to TRBD1. Per germline, CDR1 KGHSH and CDR2 LQKENI. Unmatched junction bases numbered 8, after V lost 5 bases and J lost 3 bases. There are 16 residues in the CDR3. The CDR3 DNA reads TGTGCCAGCTCAGTGGGACAGGGAGGAAGCTACAATGAGCAGTTCTTC. Its translation is CASSVGQGGSYNEQFF.

This clone was seen a handful of times. V usage is TRBV11-1 and J usage is TRBJ1-1; D is possibly TRBD1 (5 bases). CDR3 length equals 13 residues. The germline V gene encodes CDR1 SGHAT and CDR2 FQDESV (reference sequence). Deletions cut 6 bases from V and 2 bases from J, with 10 bases between. CDR3 in amino acids: CASSQDRNTEAFF. In nucleotides, the CDR3 is TGTGCCAGCAGTCAAGACAGAAACACTGAAGCTTTCTTT.

The chain carries TRBV7-9 and TRBJ2-1; the D is unclear. CDR1 is SEHNR, CDR2 FQNEAQ, per germline (reference sequence). The V end lost 5 bases, the J end lost 9 bases, and 14 bases lay between the germline ends. The CDR3 covers 13 residues. The CDR3 DNA reads as TGTGCCAGCAGCGCAAACTCTAGGGCTGAGCAGTTCTTC. This sequence encodes CASSANSRAEQFF.

The chain couples TRBV28 to TRBJ2-5, with D possibly TRBD1 on 6 matching bases. Trimming took off 5 bases at V and 0 bases at J, with 10 bases between the two ends. Germline values: CDR1 MDHEN, CDR2 SYDVKM. The CDR3 spans 14 residues. This CDR3 is CASSERGNQETQYF. As DNA, the CDR3 is TGTGCCAGCAGTGAGAGGGGGAACCAAGAGACCCAGTACTTC. Supplemented by reference TRBV28 and TRBJ2-5, the full variable domain reads DVKVTQSSRYLVKRTGEKVFLECVQDMDHENMFWYRQDPGLGLRLIYFSYDVKMKEKGDIPEGYSVSREKKERFSLILESASTNQTSMYLCASSERGNQETQYFGPGTRLLVL.

The J gene is TRBJ2-3, the V gene TRBV6-4; D ambiguous. The ends were cut back, 6 bases at V and 2 bases at J, with 9 bases in the middle. Germline V gene data show CDR1 as MRHNA and CDR2 as SNTAGT. This CDR3 is 13 amino acids long. CDR3 nucleotide sequence: TGTGCCAGCAGGAGAGATTTCACAGATACGCAGTATTTT. This sequence encodes CASRRDFTDTQYF.

The chain employs TRBV19 and TRBJ1-5; TRBD1 matches 7 bases. V dropped 4 bases and J dropped 1; count of bases not matched to a gene: 25. CDR3 size: 22 residues. Per germline, CDR1 LNHDA and CDR2 SQIVND (reference sequence). The CDR3 spells CASSTYHPTGTAGVGSNQPQHF. The CDR3 DNA reads as TGTGCCAGTAGTACTTACCACCCAACGGGGACAGCGGGAGTAGGGAGCAATCAGCCCCAGCATTTT.

This clone showed up just once. The rearrangement uses TRBV10-2 and TRBJ1-2; 9 bases map to TRBD1. Germline CDR1 and CDR2: WSHSY and SAAADI. This CDR3 has 14 amino acids. V shed 2 bases, J shed 6 bases, and the junction held 4 bases outside the gene matches. Written as DNA, the CDR3 is TGCGCCAGCAGTGAGGACAGGGGGGAGAATGGCTACACCTTC. Translation gives CASSEDRGENGYTF.

Here the CDR3 DNA reads TGTGCCAGCAGCCCAAGAGAAATTCATTCCATCTATGGCTACACCTTC. Its translation: CASSPREIHSIYGYTF. This rearrangement joins TRBV27 to TRBJ1-2; D uncertain. The CDR3 loop spans 16 amino acids. Germline CDR1 is MNHEY and CDR2 is SMNVEV (reference sequence). The germline V and J ends were trimmed by 6 bases and 4 bases, with 21 bases remaining between them.